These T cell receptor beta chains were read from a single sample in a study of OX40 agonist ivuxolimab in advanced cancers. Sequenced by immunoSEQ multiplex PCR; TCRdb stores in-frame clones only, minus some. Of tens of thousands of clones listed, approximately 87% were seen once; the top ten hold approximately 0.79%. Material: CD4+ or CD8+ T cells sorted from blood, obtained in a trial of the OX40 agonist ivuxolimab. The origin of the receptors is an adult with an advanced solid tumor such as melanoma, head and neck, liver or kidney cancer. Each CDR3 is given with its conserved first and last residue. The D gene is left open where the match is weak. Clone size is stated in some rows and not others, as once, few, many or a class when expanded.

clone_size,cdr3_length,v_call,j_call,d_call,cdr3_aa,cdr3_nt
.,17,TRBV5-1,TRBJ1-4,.,CASSPIRSGQANEKLFF,TGCGCCAGCAGCCCTATAAGAAGCGGGCAGGCTAATGAAAAACTGTTTTTT
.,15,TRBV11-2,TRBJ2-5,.,CASSSEAAPWETQYF,TGTGCCAGCAGCTCAGAGGCGGCTCCATGGGAGACCCAGTACTTC
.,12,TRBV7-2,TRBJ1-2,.,CASSLDAGVGTF,TGTGCCAGCAGCTTAGATGCGGGGGTGGGGACCTTC
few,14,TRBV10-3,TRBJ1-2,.,CAISGQAQNYGYTF,TGTGCCATCAGTGGTCAGGCCCAAAACTATGGCTACACCTTC
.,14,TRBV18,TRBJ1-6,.,CASSPRDRNSPLHF,TGTGCCAGCTCGCCCCGGGACCGAAATTCACCCCTCCACTTT
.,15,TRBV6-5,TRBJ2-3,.,CASSYYGTSTDTQYF,TGTGCCAGCAGTTACTACGGGACTAGCACAGATACGCAGTATTTT
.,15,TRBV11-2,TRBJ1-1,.,CASSFEGVGATEAFF,TGTGCCAGCAGCTTTGAGGGGGTTGGTGCAACTGAAGCTTTCTTT
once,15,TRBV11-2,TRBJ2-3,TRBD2,CASSFRGGGTDTQYF,TGTGCCAGCAGCTTTCGGGGGGGCGGCACAGATACGCAGTATTTT
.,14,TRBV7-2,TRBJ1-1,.,CASSLSDRGTEAFF,TGTGCCAGCAGCTTATCGGATAGGGGTACTGAAGCTTTCTTT
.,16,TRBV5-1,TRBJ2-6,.,CASSHGGGAGANVLTF,TGCGCCAGCAGCCACGGAGGGGGGGCTGGGGCCAACGTCCTGACTTTC
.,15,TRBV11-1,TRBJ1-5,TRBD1,CASSLGTGVNQPQHF,TGTGCCAGCAGCTTAGGGACAGGGGTCAATCAGCCCCAGCATTTT
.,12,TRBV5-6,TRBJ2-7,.,CASSRTFYEQYF,TGTGCCAGCAGCCGGACCTTTTACGAGCAGTACTTC
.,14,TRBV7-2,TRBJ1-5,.,CASRAGDSNQPQHF,TGTGCCAGCCGTGCGGGGGATAGCAATCAGCCCCAGCATTTT
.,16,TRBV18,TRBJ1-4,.,CASSPPNRIANEKLFF,TGTGCCAGCTCACCACCGAACAGAATAGCTAATGAAAAACTGTTTTTT
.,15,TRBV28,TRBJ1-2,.,CASSPPTGMAYGYTF,TGTGCCAGCAGCCCCCCTACAGGGATGGCCTATGGCTACACCTTC
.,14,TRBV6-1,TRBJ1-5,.,CASSDPQGNQPQHF,TGTGCCAGCAGTGACCCCCAGGGTAATCAGCCCCAGCATTTT
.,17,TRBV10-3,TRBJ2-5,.,CAISESFLGDVGETQYF,TGTGCCATCAGTGAGTCGTTTTTAGGGGACGTCGGAGAGACCCAGTACTTC
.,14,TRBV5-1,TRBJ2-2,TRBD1,CASSKDRDTGELFF,TGCGCCAGCAGCAAGGACAGGGACACCGGGGAGCTGTTTTTT
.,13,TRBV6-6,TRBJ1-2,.,CASSPSEASGYTF,TGTGCCAGCAGTCCCTCGGAGGCGTCAGGCTACACCTTC
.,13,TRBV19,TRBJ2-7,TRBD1,CASSGQGIGEQYF,TGTGCCAGTAGTGGACAGGGAATAGGAGAGCAGTACTTC
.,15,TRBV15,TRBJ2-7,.,CATSRDREIFYEQYF,TGTGCCACCAGCAGAGATCGAGAGATATTCTACGAGCAGTACTTC
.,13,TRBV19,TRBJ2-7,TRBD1,CASARDRASEQYF,TGTGCCAGTGCCCGGGACAGGGCGAGCGAGCAGTACTTC
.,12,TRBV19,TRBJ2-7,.,CASSSRDSEQYF,TGTGCCAGTTCCAGCCGGGATAGTGAGCAGTACTTC
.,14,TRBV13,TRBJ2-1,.,CASSPSQVRNEQFF,TGTGCCAGCAGCCCTTCTCAGGTTAGGAATGAGCAGTTCTTC
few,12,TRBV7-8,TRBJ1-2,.,CASSPGQLGYTF,TGTGCCAGCAGCCCGGGACAACTTGGCTACACCTTC
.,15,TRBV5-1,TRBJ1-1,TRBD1,CASSWAGTGESEAFF,TGCGCCAGCAGCTGGGCCGGGACAGGGGAATCTGAAGCTTTCTTT
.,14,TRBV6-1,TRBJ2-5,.,CASSEYDRGETQYF,TGTGCCAGCAGTGAATACGACAGAGGGGAGACCCAGTACTTC
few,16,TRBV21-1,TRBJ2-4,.,CASSKGVRGAKNIQYF,TGTGCCAGCAGCAAAGGAGTAAGGGGGGCCAAAAACATTCAGTACTTC